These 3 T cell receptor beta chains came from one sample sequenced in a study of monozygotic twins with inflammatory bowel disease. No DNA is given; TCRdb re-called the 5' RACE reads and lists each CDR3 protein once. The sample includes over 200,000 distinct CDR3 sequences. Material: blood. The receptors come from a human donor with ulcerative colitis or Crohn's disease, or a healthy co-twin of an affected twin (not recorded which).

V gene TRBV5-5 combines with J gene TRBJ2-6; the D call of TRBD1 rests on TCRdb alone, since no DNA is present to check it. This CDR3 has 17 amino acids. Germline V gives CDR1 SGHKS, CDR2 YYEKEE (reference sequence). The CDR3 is CASSFQDRGAGANVLTF.

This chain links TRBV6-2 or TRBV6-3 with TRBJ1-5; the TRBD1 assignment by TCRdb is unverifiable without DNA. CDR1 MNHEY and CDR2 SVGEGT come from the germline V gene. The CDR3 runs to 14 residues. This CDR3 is CASSFQGGGQPQHF.

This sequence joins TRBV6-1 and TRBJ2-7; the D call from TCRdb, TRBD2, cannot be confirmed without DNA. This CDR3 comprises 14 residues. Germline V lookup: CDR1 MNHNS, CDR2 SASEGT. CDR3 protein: CASSGAGGIYEQYF.